The sample holds a few counts of the clone carrying this TCR beta chain. TCRdb analysed the PCR reads with MiXCR anew, one entry per CDR3 protein. The table records roughly 1,800 distinct CDR3 sequences, over 40% of them present only once. The sample comes from a study of CD4 and CD8 cells across lung adenocarcinoma regions. The patients had localized lung adenocarcinoma, a non-small cell subtype. CDR1 is MNHNS and CDR2 is SASEGT in the germline V gene. The CDR3 contains 16 residues. The origin of this receptor is a female donor with lung adenocarcinoma. The CD4 and CD8 labels of this study may be unreliable. The sample consisted of CD4+ T cells from the center of a lung tumor. The chain couples TRBV6-1 to TRBJ2-1; 7 bases are shared with TRBD2. With the DNA end fitting TRBJ2-5 better, the J assignment may be wrong. In DNA, the CDR3 is TGTGCCAGAAGCGAGCTTTCGGGGGAGGGAGAAGAGACCCAGTACTTC. Translation: CARSELSGEGEETQYF.